These 28 T cell receptor beta chains share one sample of origin, sequenced in a study of blood T cell repertoires in COVID-19. Here immunoSEQ multiplex PCR was the method, and the copy in TCRdb shows in-frame clones only, minus some. The table lists approximately 350,000 clones, 65% to 90% of them singletons. Sequenced sample: peripheral blood. The receptors come from an older woman with COVID-19, enrolled during active disease.

The V call is TRBV27, the J call TRBJ1-4, with D unresolved. Trimming pared 6 bases from V and 3 bases from J, leaving 17 bases between. Germline lookup yields CDR1 MNHEY and CDR2 SMNVEV (reference sequence). The CDR3 covers 16 residues. The CDR3: CASRPIWAASNEKLFF. The CDR3 DNA sequence: TGTGCCAGCAGACCCATTTGGGCAGCCTCTAATGAAAAACTGTTTTTT.

The chain carries TRBV5-1 and TRBJ1-4, with D perhaps matching TRBD1 (6 bases). Germline CDR1 SGHRS, CDR2 YFSETQ. The CDR3 spans 16 residues. V was shortened by 4 bases and J by 0 bases, with 13 bases between the two germline ends. As DNA, the CDR3 is TGCGCCAGCAGCGCTGGACAGAGAACAACTAATGAAAAACTGTTTTTT. Amino acids: CASSAGQRTTNEKLFF.

The chain links TRBV5-1 to TRBJ1-2; weak D call: TRBD1 (5 bases). The CDR3 spans 14 residues. Looked up from germline, CDR1 is SGHRS and CDR2 is YFSETQ. The V end was cut by 2 bases, the J end by 4 bases, with 12 bases between. The CDR3 DNA reads TGCGCCAGCAGCTTTTCACTTGACAGCTATGGCTACACCTTC. Protein sequence: CASSFSLDSYGYTF.

The V gene is TRBV9, the J gene TRBJ2-2; 7 bases fit TRBD2. The junction had 9 bases not matched to a gene; V was cut back by 0 bases and J by 7 bases. This CDR3 spans 16 amino acids. Germline V gives CDR1 SGDLS, CDR2 YYNGEE. The CDR3 spells CASSVDPGLHDGELFF. DNA of the CDR3: TGTGCCAGCAGCGTAGATCCGGGACTACACGACGGGGAGCTGTTTTTT.

The chain combines TRBV7-2 with TRBJ2-3; TRBD1 matches at 10 bases. Unmatched junction bases numbered 8, after V lost 5 bases and J lost 3 bases. This CDR3 comprises 16 residues. Per the germline V gene, CDR1 is SGHTA and CDR2 is FQGNSA. CDR3: CASSPFPGQGTDTQYF. CDR3 DNA: TGTGCCAGCAGCCCATTCCCGGGACAGGGGACAGATACGCAGTATTTT.

V usage is TRBV28 and J usage is TRBJ1-1; unclear D gene. Per the germline V gene, CDR1 is MDHEN and CDR2 is SYDVKM. This CDR3 is built from 15 residues. Deletions cut 1 base from V and 4 bases from J, with 13 bases between. In nucleotides, the CDR3 is TGTGCCAGCAGTTTATTATTAGCGGGCACCACTGAAGCTTTCTTT. Its protein is CASSLLLAGTTEAFF. The full variable domain, rest sourced from reference TRBV28 and TRBJ1-1, is DVKVTQSSRYLVKRTGEKVFLECVQDMDHENMFWYRQDPGLGLRLIYFSYDVKMKEKGDIPEGYSVSREKKERFSLILESASTNQTSMYLCASSLLLAGTTEAFFGQGTRLTVV.

The chain joins TRBV9 to TRBJ2-2, with 8 positions matching TRBD2. CDR3 size: 16 residues. J was trimmed by 4 bases and V by 0 bases; bases with no gene match: 5. Germline values: CDR1 SGDLS, CDR2 YYNGEE. The CDR3 DNA reads TGTGCCAGCAGCGTAGCGGGGGGGCCCGGCACCGGGGAGCTGTTTTTT. Residues: CASSVAGGPGTGELFF.

CDR3 amino acids: CASSLLRDRGGYEQYF. The CDR3 coding sequence is TGTGCCAGCAGCTTATTAAGGGACAGGGGAGGCTACGAGCAGTACTTC. The rearrangement uses TRBV7-2 and TRBJ2-7; 10 positions match TRBD1. Germline CDR1 and CDR2: SGHTA and FQGNSA. The CDR3 sequence is 16 residues long. Trimming at V came to 2 bases and at J to 3 bases, leaving 7 bases not matched to a gene.

J is TRBJ2-7 and V is TRBV11-3; 7 bases match TRBD1. Germline V gives CDR1 SGHNT, CDR2 YENEEA. After removal of 5 bases from V and 6 bases from J, the junction contained 10 bases not matched to a gene. This CDR3 comprises 14 residues. For the CDR3, the DNA is TGTGCCAGCAGCAACCCGGACAGGCTTGGCGAGCAGTACTTC. It encodes CASSNPDRLGEQYF. The full variable domain, with the rest looked up from reference TRBV11-3 and TRBJ2-7, is EAGVVQSPRYKIIEKKQPVAFWCNPISGHNTLYWYLQNLGQGPELLIRYENEEAVDDSQLPKDRFSAERLKGVDSTLKIQPAELGDSAVYLCASSNPDRLGEQYFGPGTRLTVT.

This clone was observed once. This chain links TRBV3-1 (or the pseudogene TRBV3-2) with TRBJ2-2, with TRBD2 matching 13 bases. The CDR3 contains 18 residues. The V segment lost 4 bases and the J segment 0 bases; nucleotides outside the gene matches: 5. The V gene's germline CDR1 is LGHDT and CDR2 YNNKEL (reference sequence). CDR3: CASSRRLAGGSNTGELFF. The DNA for the CDR3 is TGTGCCAGCAGCCGTCGACTAGCGGGGGGCTCGAACACCGGGGAGCTGTTTTTT.

This clone was observed once. V is TRBV21-1 and J is TRBJ1-2; TRBD1 is taken as the D call from the table, unchecked against the DNA. TRBV21-1 has pseudogene status. This CDR3 is built from 14 residues. The CDR3 nucleotides read TGTGCCAGCAGCAAAGGAACAGGAGAAGGGGGCTACACCTTC. It yields the protein CASSKGTGEGGYTF.

Concerning this clone: In this CDR3 the conserved last residue, phenylalanine or tryptophan, is missing, so a read error is likely. Because the CDR3's place on the DNA is in doubt, the DNA is left out and the CDR3 is given as listed by TCRdb. The rearrangement joins TRBV5-6 to TRBJ2-4; the D segment call TRBD1 is taken from the table without a DNA check. CDR1 SGHDT and CDR2 YYEEEE come from the germline V gene. The CDR3 is 9 amino acids long, termini counted. CDR3: CASSRQGPR.

V is TRBV7-3 and J is TRBJ1-1; 7 bases map to TRBD1. From germline, CDR1 is SGHTA and CDR2 FQGTGA. The CDR3 consists of 15 residues. V shed 5 bases and J 4 bases; nucleotides not matched to a gene: 10. The CDR3 here is CASSPQGGRATEAFF. CDR3 sequence (DNA): TGTGCCAGCAGCCCCCAGGGGGGCAGGGCCACTGAAGCTTTCTTT. Variable domain in full (rest from reference TRBV7-3 and TRBJ1-1): GAGVSQTPSNKVTEKGKYVELRCDPISGHTALYWYRQSLGQGPEFLIYFQGTGAADDSGLPNDRFFAVRPEGSVSTLKIQRTERGDSAVYLCASSPQGGRATEAFFGQGTRLTVV.

The V and J genes are TRBV2 and TRBJ1-1, with D possibly matching TRBD1 (6 bases). Germline V gene data show CDR1 as SNHLY and CDR2 as FYNNEI. The CDR3 is made up of 14 amino acids. Trimming removed 4 bases from V and 11 bases from J, with 20 bases in between. The CDR3 nucleotides read TGTGCCAGCAGTGCGGGGGGGCGTTGGCCTGGCGCTTTCTTT. Translating it yields CASSAGGRWPGAFF.

This chain joins TRBV3-1 (or the pseudogene TRBV3-2) and TRBJ2-1; tentative D call: TRBD2 (6 bases). Deletions cut 4 bases from V and 4 bases from J, with 17 bases between. Germline CDR1 LGHDT, CDR2 YNNKEL (reference sequence). The CDR3 consists of 16 residues. CDR3 sequence reads: CASSRRQRAGYNEQFF. The CDR3 DNA sequence: TGTGCCAGCAGCCGCCGTCAGCGGGCAGGATACAATGAGCAGTTCTTC.

There are a few counts of this clone. The chain joins TRBV4-1 to TRBJ2-7, with D possibly matching TRBD1 (6 bases). CDR1 is MGHRA, CDR2 YSYEKL, per germline. This CDR3 comprises 14 residues. The V end was cut by 0 bases, the J end by 4 bases, with 10 bases between. CDR3 coding DNA: TGCGCCAGCAGCCAAGACAGGGGAACTTACGAGCAGTACTTC. Its protein is CASSQDRGTYEQYF.

The chain combines TRBV19 with TRBJ1-5, with D uncertain. The CDR3 loop spans 14 amino acids. V lost 4 bases and J 7 bases, leaving 14 bases between the germline ends. Germline V CDR1 and CDR2: LNHDA, SQIVND (reference sequence). The chain's CDR3 is CASSTDSFGQPQHF. The CDR3 DNA follows: TGTGCCAGTAGTACTGACTCATTCGGGCAGCCCCAGCATTTT.

V gene TRBV7-6 combines with J gene TRBJ2-7; the D gene is possibly TRBD1 (6 bases). Germline V gene sequence: CDR1 SGHVS, CDR2 FNYEAQ. The germline V and J ends were trimmed by 3 bases and 0 bases, with 15 bases remaining between them. This CDR3 comprises 16 residues. The CDR3 sequence: CASSLGTRDTSYEQYF. For the CDR3, the DNA is TGTGCCAGCAGCTTGGGGACCCGGGACACCTCCTACGAGCAGTACTTC.

V is TRBV7-9 and J is TRBJ2-7; 7 bases agree with TRBD1. V dropped 5 bases and J dropped 4; count of bases not matched to a gene: 11. The CDR3 loop spans 15 amino acids. Per germline, CDR1 SEHNR and CDR2 FQNEAQ (reference sequence). CDR3 sequence reads: CASSPQTGRVYEQYF. CDR3 nucleotide sequence: TGTGCCAGCAGCCCTCAGACAGGGCGCGTGTACGAGCAGTACTTC.

Note on this clone: Other nucleotide sequences in the sample specify the same CDR3. The V call is TRBV27, the J call TRBJ1-2; weak D call: TRBD1 (5 bases). V was trimmed by 10 bases and J by 7 bases, leaving 16 bases between them. This CDR3 is built from 12 residues. CDR1 is MNHEY and CDR2 is SMNVEV in the germline V gene (reference sequence). CDR3 amino acids: CAIGRGEGGYTF. In nucleotides, the CDR3 is TGTGCCATCGGACGGGGGGAGGGTGGCTACACCTTC.

The V call is TRBV6-2 or TRBV6-3, the J call TRBJ1-5; 7 positions agree with TRBD1. V dropped 7 bases and J dropped 3; count of bases not matched to a gene: 6. The CDR3 runs to 14 residues. Germline V gene data show CDR1 as MNHEY and CDR2 as SVGEGT. In nucleotides, the CDR3 is TGTGCCAGCACCCCTGACAGGGTCAATCAGCCCCAGCATTTT. Translated: CASTPDRVNQPQHF.

The chain joins TRBV4-1 to TRBJ2-2; D not certain. This CDR3 spans 15 amino acids. Per germline, CDR1 MGHRA and CDR2 YSYEKL. The V and J ends lost 2 bases and 7 bases respectively, with 14 bases between them. In DNA form, the CDR3 reads TGCGCCAGCAGCCAACTTATAGGAGTGTACGGGGAGCTGTTTTTT. It codes for CASSQLIGVYGELFF.

The CDR3 DNA sequence: TGCGCCAGCAGCTTGGACACTATACTAGCCAAAAACATTCAGTACTTC. Translating gives CASSLDTILAKNIQYF. The chain couples TRBV5-1 to TRBJ2-4; D is unresolved. CDR3 length equals 16 residues. V dropped 0 bases and J dropped 0 bases, with 10 bases sitting between them. Germline V lookup: CDR1 SGHRS, CDR2 YFSETQ. Supplemented by reference TRBV5-1 and TRBJ2-4, the full variable domain reads KAGVTQTPRYLIKTRGQQVTLSCSPISGHRSVSWYQQTPGQGLQFLFEYFSETQRNKGNFPGRFSGRQFSNSRSEMNVSTLELGDSALYLCASSLDTILAKNIQYFGAGTRLSVL.

In this sample, this clone turned up once. V and J are TRBV5-1 and TRBJ1-3, with unresolved D. Germline V gene lookup returns CDR1 SGHRS and CDR2 YFSETQ. The CDR3 has 13 amino acids. Deletions cut 0 bases from V and 4 bases from J, with 5 bases between. The CDR3 bases are TGCGCCAGCAGCTTGGACGGGGGAAACACCATATATTTT. Its protein product is CASSLDGGNTIYF. Combining the CDR3 with reference TRBV5-1 and TRBJ1-3 gives the whole variable domain KAGVTQTPRYLIKTRGQQVTLSCSPISGHRSVSWYQQTPGQGLQFLFEYFSETQRNKGNFPGRFSGRQFSNSRSEMNVSTLELGDSALYLCASSLDGGNTIYFGEGSWLTVV.

V gene TRBV7-8 combines with J gene TRBJ1-1, with D maybe TRBD1 (5 bases). In germline, CDR1 is SGHVS, CDR2 FQNEAQ. V was clipped by 7 bases and J by 2 bases, with 17 bases between them. This CDR3 has 15 residues. CDR3 sequence: CASKHRTGTNTEAFF. The CDR3 DNA follows: TGTGCCAGCAAACACCGAACCGGGACTAACACTGAAGCTTTCTTT.

The chain's CDR3 is CAISDGRSVDTQYF. CDR3 coding DNA: TGTGCCATCAGTGATGGAAGGAGCGTAGATACGCAGTATTTT. The rearrangement uses TRBV10-3 and TRBJ2-3, with D unresolved. Germline CDR1 reads ENHRY; CDR2 reads SYGVKD. The CDR3 runs 14 residues. The germline V and J ends were trimmed by 3 bases and 5 bases, with 12 bases remaining between them.

V is TRBV6-5 and J is TRBJ1-2; 10 bases agree with TRBD1. The CDR3 has 14 residues. Germline V CDR1 and CDR2: MNHEY, SVGAGI. Trimming at V came to 7 bases and at J to 8 bases, leaving 10 bases not matched to a gene. The CDR3 loop is CASTIPGQGNGYTF. DNA for the CDR3: TGTGCCAGCACCATCCCGGGACAGGGGAACGGCTACACCTTC.

The chain recombines TRBV11-3 with TRBJ1-2, with TRBD1 identical over 10 bases. Trimming took 6 bases from V and 5 from J; bases not matched to a gene: 3. The CDR3 runs to 13 residues. Germline V gives CDR1 SGHNT, CDR2 YENEEA. For the CDR3, the DNA is TGTGCCAGCAGTCGACAGGGGGCTTATGGCTACACCTTC. It yields the protein CASSRQGAYGYTF. Variable domain in full (rest from reference TRBV11-3 and TRBJ1-2): EAGVVQSPRYKIIEKKQPVAFWCNPISGHNTLYWYLQNLGQGPELLIRYENEEAVDDSQLPKDRFSAERLKGVDSTLKIQPAELGDSAVYLCASSRQGAYGYTFGSGTRLTVV.